This record covers a single TCR beta chain. Its antigen is still unknown. The sample is drawn from a study of CD8+CD57+ T cells in acquired aplastic anemia. Study as a whole: When averaged, DNA from sorted CD4+ and CD8+ cells came to 3.2 ug.

Whole-study findings and limits: The same twenty-nine CD8+ CDR3 sequences occurred in patients and in controls. Controls did not differ significantly from patients in CD8+ Simpson's diversity.

Per the germline V gene, CDR1 is WSHSY and CDR2 is SAAADI. The CDR3 is made up of 17 amino acids. The V and J ends lost 6 bases and 3 bases, in that order; junction bases with no gene match: 10. Selection for sequencing was limited to patients who had shown CD8+CD57+ cell expansion by flow cytometry. Among the patients, none had received any therapy at the time of blood sampling. Profiles of TCR beta VDJ and CDR3 were generated from a genomic DNA template. TCRdb fed the reads into MiXCR, producing one record per CDR3 protein. The sample lists roughly 180,000 distinct CDR3 sequences, 48% occurring once.

The chain is built from TRBV10-2 and TRBJ2-1, with 11 bases that match TRBD2. Material: sorted CD4+, CD8+, or CD8+CD57+ T cells (not recorded which) from PBMCs. This TCR came from a human donor with aplastic anemia. DNA for the CDR3: TGCGCCAGCAGACCAAGGAAAACTAGCGGGAGCTACAATGAGCAGTTCTTC. It is translated as CASRPRKTSGSYNEQFF.